This TCR beta chain originates from a study of T-cell reconstitution after alpha-beta-depleted transplantation in children. V was trimmed by 4 bases and J by 14 bases, leaving 12 bases between them. CDR3 length: 11 residues. Germline CDR1 LGHNA, CDR2 YSLEER. Using unique molecular identifiers, the investigators prepared the TCRbeta library. TCRdb re-analysed the PCR reads in MiXCR, keeping a single row per CDR3 protein. The sample lists almost 500,000 distinct CDR3 sequences, 10% occurring once. The study, taken as a whole, reports: In patients about two months after transplant, alpha-beta T cells reportedly arose from several hundred expanded graft clones.

This clonotype has ten or more counts. Its antigen is still unknown. The clonotype originates from a child younger than 10 with inherited bone marrow failure, due to receive a stem cell transplant. The specimen comprised PBMCs, sampled before TCRalphabeta/CD19-depleted stem cell transplant. V usage is TRBV4-3 and J usage is TRBJ2-1, with D hard to call. CDR3 DNA: TGCGCCAGCAGCCTGGACCGCCGAAAGTTCTTC. Translating it yields CASSLDRRKFF.